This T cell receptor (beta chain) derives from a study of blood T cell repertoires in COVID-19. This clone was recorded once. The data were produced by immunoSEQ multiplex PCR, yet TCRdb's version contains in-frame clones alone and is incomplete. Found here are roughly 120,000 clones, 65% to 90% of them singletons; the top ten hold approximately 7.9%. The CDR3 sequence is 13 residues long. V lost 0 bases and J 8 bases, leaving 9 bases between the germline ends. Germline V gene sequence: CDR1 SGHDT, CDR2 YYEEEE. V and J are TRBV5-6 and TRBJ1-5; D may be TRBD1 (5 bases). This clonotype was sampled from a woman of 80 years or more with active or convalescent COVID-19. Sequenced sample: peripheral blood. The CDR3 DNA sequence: TGTGCCAGCAGCTTGGGGGTAGGGGAGCCCCAGCATTTT. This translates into CASSLGVGEPQHF.